Shown below are 15 T cell receptor beta chains from a single sample sequenced in a study of blood T cell repertoires in COVID-19. Using immunoSEQ multiplex PCR, the repertoire was profiled, and TCRdb retains in-frame clones only, with some absent. Of about 200,000 clones listed, 70% to 90% are singletons. Sequencing input: peripheral blood. The receptors derive from a man aged 55-75 years with acute or convalescent COVID-19.

This chain joins TRBV6-5 and TRBJ1-2; 8 bases are a match to TRBD1. Looked up from germline, CDR1 is MNHEY and CDR2 is SVGAGI. V gave up 1 base and J gave up 2 bases; unmatched junction bases: 6. The CDR3 has 16 amino acids. Here the CDR3 DNA reads TGTGCCAGCAGTTACTTCGGCCGGACAGGGAACTATGGCTACACCTTC. Its protein product is CASSYFGRTGNYGYTF.

This chain links TRBV6-6 with TRBJ2-7, with a possible D match to TRBD1 (5 bases). The CDR3 spans 14 residues. Germline-derived CDR1 and CDR2 are MNHNY and SVGAGI (reference sequence). Between the trimmed V and J ends, which lost 8 bases and 5 bases, there was a span of 19 bases. The CDR3 reads CASGNFQGHDEQYF. DNA of the CDR3: TGTGCCAGCGGGAACTTTCAGGGTCATGACGAGCAGTACTTC.

This chain joins TRBV5-1 and TRBJ2-5; 13 bases line up with TRBD2. Germline loops: CDR1 SGHRS, CDR2 YFSETQ. CDR3 length: 16 residues. Trimming took 4 bases from V and 2 from J; bases not matched to a gene: 5. In DNA form, the CDR3 reads TGCGCCAGCAGCCTGACTAGCGGGGGGCTGCAAGAGACCCAGTACTTC. It codes for CASSLTSGGLQETQYF.

The chain combines TRBV12-3 or TRBV12-4 with TRBJ1-2, with 9 bases aligning to TRBD1. The J segment lost 9 bases and the V segment lost 7 bases, leaving 6 bases of the junction unmatched. This CDR3 is built from 12 residues. This CDR3 reads CASTFGQGSYTF. The CDR3 DNA sequence: TGTGCCAGCACCTTTGGACAGGGGAGCTACACCTTC.

The chain recombines TRBV4-2 with TRBJ1-1; 12 nucleotides match TRBD1. This CDR3 region has 18 residues. V lost 4 bases to trimming and J lost 1 base; unmatched junction nucleotides: 10. Germline V gene lookup returns CDR1 LGHNA and CDR2 YNFKEQ. CDR3 bases: TGTGCCAGCAGCCGACAGGCCGGGACAGGGGGCGGGAACACTGAAGCTTTCTTT. Its protein is CASSRQAGTGGGNTEAFF.

This chain connects TRBV19 to TRBJ1-2, with 7 positions matching TRBD1. Germline lookup yields CDR1 LNHDA and CDR2 SQIVND (reference sequence). The ends lost 5 bases at V and 10 bases at J; junction bases unmatched: 10. This CDR3 region has 13 residues. In nucleotides, the CDR3 is TGTGCCAGTAGTTGGCTGGGACAGATGGACTACACCTTC. This encodes CASSWLGQMDYTF.

This chain connects TRBV10-2 to TRBJ2-3, with 7 bases fitting TRBD2. The CDR3 runs to 15 residues. V lost 0 bases to trimming and J lost 8 bases; unmatched junction nucleotides: 8. Germline V lookup: CDR1 WSHSY, CDR2 SAAADI. The CDR3 DNA reads as TGCGCCAGCAGTGAGTCTGTGCGACGGGGGGTTACGCAGTATTTT. As protein: CASSESVRRGVTQYF.

Only one count was recorded for this clone. The chain couples TRBV29-1 to TRBJ1-1; D might be TRBD1 (6 bases). The CDR3 is 20 amino acids. The V end was cut by 6 bases, the J end by 1 base, with 33 bases between. CDR1 SQVTM and CDR2 ANQGSEA come from the germline V gene. The CDR3 protein is CSVAPLRLRQGGIWNTEAFF. The DNA of the CDR3 is TGCAGCGTCGCTCCCCTTCGGTTACGACAAGGGGGTATTTGGAACACTGAAGCTTTCTTT.

The V call is TRBV7-9, the J call TRBJ2-7; D may be TRBD1 (6 bases). V was shortened by 5 bases and J by 10 bases, with 12 bases between the two germline ends. Germline lookup yields CDR1 SEHNR and CDR2 FQNEAQ (reference sequence). The CDR3 contains 11 residues. The CDR3 coding sequence is TGTGCCAGCAGCCCATCAGGGGATCAGTACTTC. Protein product: CASSPSGDQYF.

J is TRBJ1-5 and V is TRBV6-2 or TRBV6-3; the D gene is possibly TRBD1 (5 bases). Germline V gene lookup returns CDR1 MNHEY and CDR2 SVGEGT. The CDR3 covers 15 residues. Between the trimmed V and J ends, which lost 7 bases and 0 bases, there was a span of 13 bases. CDR3 residues: CASIPGGNSNQPQHF. The CDR3 nucleotides read TGTGCCAGCATCCCCGGGGGTAATAGCAATCAGCCCCAGCATTTT.

The V gene is TRBV7-3, the J gene TRBJ2-3, with 11 bases that match TRBD2. The CDR3 sequence is 18 residues long. CDR1 is SGHTA, CDR2 FQGTGA, per germline. The V and J ends lost 1 base and 2 bases, in that order; junction bases with no gene match: 8. The CDR3 loop is CASSLNSGGAPATDTQYF. CDR3 nucleotides: TGTGCCAGCAGCTTAAATAGCGGGGGGGCCCCAGCCACAGATACGCAGTATTTT.

CDR3 sequence (DNA): TGTGCCAGCAGCTTAGAACTAGCGGGGGGGCAGGGGGAGACCCAGTACTTC. This codes for CASSLELAGGQGETQYF. V gene TRBV11-2 combines with J gene TRBJ2-5; 13 bases fit TRBD2. The germline CDR1 and CDR2 sequences are SGHAT and FQNNGV. The CDR3 contains 17 residues. V dropped 0 bases and J dropped 5; count of bases not matched to a gene: 6.

This chain joins TRBV3-1 (or the pseudogene TRBV3-2) and TRBJ2-2, with 8 bases lining up with TRBD1. From germline, CDR1 is LGHDT and CDR2 YNNKEL (reference sequence). With V trimmed by 5 bases and J by 4 bases, 3 bases remained unmatched. There are 14 residues in the CDR3. The CDR3 spells CASSMGQATGELFF. CDR3 in DNA: TGTGCCAGCAGCATGGGACAGGCCACCGGGGAGCTGTTTTTT.

The gene calls are TRBV27 and TRBJ2-5, with 9 positions matching TRBD2. After removal of 7 bases from V and 2 bases from J, the junction contained 5 bases not matched to a gene. CDR3 size: 14 residues. The germline V gene encodes CDR1 MNHEY and CDR2 SMNVEV (reference sequence). The CDR3 DNA follows: TGTGCCAGCAAGGGAGCGGGGGGACAAGAGACCCAGTACTTC. This codes for CASKGAGGQETQYF.

The chain couples TRBV6-5 to TRBJ1-5; TRBD1 agrees at 10 bases. The CDR3 is 15 amino acids. Germline loops: CDR1 MNHEY, CDR2 SVGAGI. With V trimmed by 6 bases and J by 5 bases, 7 bases remained unmatched. The CDR3 DNA is TGTGCCAGCAGCCCAGACAGGGGGCGGCATCAGCCCCAGCATTTT. Its protein is CASSPDRGRHQPQHF.